This TCR beta chain was obtained from a study of OX40 agonist ivuxolimab in advanced cancers. Sequencing used immunoSEQ multiplex PCR; TCRdb keeps in-frame clones, though not all of them. The sample lists 52,000 or so clones, about four fifths occurring once. This clone has more than one count but fewer than ten. CDR1 and CDR2 from the germline V gene are SNHLY and FYNNEI. V lost 4 bases and J 3 bases, leaving 7 bases between the germline ends. The CDR3 consists of 13 residues. The V and J genes are TRBV2 and TRBJ1-5, with D unresolved. The clonotype was recovered from an adult with an advanced solid tumor such as melanoma, head and neck, liver or kidney cancer. The material sequenced was CD4+ or CD8+ T cells sorted from blood, taken in a trial of the OX40 agonist ivuxolimab. The CDR3 coding sequence is TGTGCCAGCAGTGTTCAGTCCAATCAGCCCCAGCATTTT. Translated: CASSVQSNQPQHF.